Listed below are T cell receptor beta chains from one sample, sequenced in a study of cytomegalovirus exposure and HLA in healthy donors. Generated by immunoSEQ multiplex PCR, the TCRdb table keeps only in-frame clones and is missing some. The sample has about 130,000 clones. The sequenced sample was PBMCs. The source is a man aged 18-30 years in good health and CMV-seronegative. Each CDR3 is given with its conserved first and last residue. D genes are given only for firm matches.

D	V	J	CDR3	DNA
NA	TRBV7-9	TRBJ1-2	CAAERGLYGYTF	TGTGCCGCCGAAAGGGGACTCTATGGCTACACCTTC
TRBD1	TRBV4-2	TRBJ2-4	CASSQDPHRGGKNIQYF	TGTGCCAGCAGCCAAGATCCGCACAGGGGCGGCAAAAACATTCAGTACTTC
NA	TRBV2	TRBJ1-5	CASSAGDQPQHF	TGTGCCAGCAGTGCCGGGGATCAGCCCCAGCATTTT
NA	TRBV9	TRBJ1-3	CASSRESSGNTIYF	TGTGCCAGCAGCAGGGAGAGCTCTGGAAACACCATATATTTT
TRBD1	TRBV5-6	TRBJ1-5	CASSGRTGSNQPQHF	TGTGCCAGCAGCGGGCGGACAGGGAGCAATCAGCCCCAGCATTTT
NA	TRBV28	TRBJ2-1	CASSLGRWNEQFF	TGTGCCAGCAGTTTAGGCCGATGGAATGAGCAGTTCTTC
NA	TRBV11-3	TRBJ2-7	CASSLGPSYEQYF	TGTGCCAGCAGCTTGGGGCCTTCCTACGAGCAGTACTTC
TRBD2	TRBV28	TRBJ2-2	CASSASGSNTGELFF	TGTGCCAGCAGCGCTAGCGGGAGCAACACCGGGGAGCTGTTTTTT
TRBD2	TRBV9	TRBJ2-2	CASSPRGLAGTGELFF	TGTGCCAGCAGCCCACGGGGACTAGCGGGGACCGGGGAGCTGTTTTTT
NA	TRBV5-1	TRBJ1-2	CASSPTGDWYGYTF	TGCGCCAGCAGCCCGACGGGAGACTGGTATGGCTACACCTTC
TRBD1	TRBV30	TRBJ2-4	CAWSLSTGPMYF	TGTGCCTGGAGTCTCTCGACAGGGCCCATGTACTTC
NA	TRBV5-1	TRBJ2-1	CASSLEVSWNEQFF	TGCGCCAGCAGCTTGGAAGTGAGTTGGAATGAGCAGTTCTTC
TRBD1	TRBV5-1	TRBJ1-1	CASSLGQAGGTEAFF	TGCGCCAGCAGCTTGGGACAAGCAGGGGGCACTGAAGCTTTCTTT
NA	TRBV2	TRBJ2-5	CASRRGEETQYF	TGTGCCAGCAGGCGGGGAGAAGAGACCCAGTACTTC
TRBD1	TRBV5-1	TRBJ2-7	CASSHGQGSYEQYF	TGCGCCAGCAGCCACGGACAGGGCTCCTACGAGCAGTACTTC
TRBD1	TRBV4-1	TRBJ1-1	CASSQAGTGAMNTEAFF	TGCGCCAGCAGCCAAGCAGGTACAGGGGCAATGAACACTGAAGCTTTCTTT
NA	TRBV5-1	TRBJ2-7	CASSLDLVSSAYEQYF	TGCGCCAGCAGCTTAGACCTAGTATCGTCGGCCTACGAGCAGTACTTC
TRBD2	TRBV28	TRBJ2-7	CASSSPGLATPYEQYF	TGTGCCAGCAGTTCCCCGGGACTAGCGACCCCCTACGAGCAGTACTTC
NA	TRBV5-1	TRBJ1-2	CASSPSDLGYTF	TGCGCCAGCAGCCCTAGCGACCTTGGCTACACCTTC
TRBD2	TRBV19	TRBJ2-7	CASSSGTSSHEQYF	TGTGCCAGTAGCTCCGGGACTAGCTCTCACGAGCAGTACTTC
NA	TRBV10-2	TRBJ1-2	CASSDPLGVNYGYTF	TGCGCCAGCAGTGACCCCCTGGGAGTTAACTATGGCTACACCTTC
NA	TRBV18	TRBJ1-4	CASSPRAGDLEKLFF	TGTGCCAGCTCACCACGCGCCGGGGATCTGGAAAAACTGTTTTTT
TRBD1	TRBV27	TRBJ1-1	CASSIIDRGDTEAFF	TGTGCCAGCAGTATCATCGACAGGGGGGACACTGAAGCTTTCTTT
NA	TRBV30	TRBJ2-1	CAWRSLQEDQNNEQFF	TGTGCCTGGAGATCGCTACAGGAAGATCAGAACAATGAGCAGTTCTTC
NA	TRBV7-9	TRBJ2-7	CASSLSSTGGASYEQYF	TGTGCCAGCAGCTTGAGTTCCACCGGGGGAGCCTCCTACGAGCAGTACTTC
NA	TRBV5-6	TRBJ1-5	CASSLGAFSQPQHF	TGTGCCAGCAGCTTGGGGGCGTTTAGTCAGCCCCAGCATTTT
TRBD1	TRBV7-2	TRBJ1-1	CASSARTGDYTEAFF	TGTGCCAGCAGCGCTAGGACAGGAGATTACACTGAAGCTTTCTTT
NA	TRBV19	TRBJ2-1	CASNAGISYNEQFF	TGTGCCAGTAATGCGGGGATCTCCTACAATGAGCAGTTCTTC
NA	TRBV5-1	TRBJ1-1	CASSLVREGEAFF	TGCGCCAGCAGCTTGGTCAGGGAAGGTGAAGCTTTCTTT
NA	TRBV7-9	TRBJ1-1	CASSTTGYTEAFF	TGTGCCAGCAGCACAACAGGGTACACTGAAGCTTTCTTT
TRBD1	TRBV18	TRBJ2-7	CASSLTGDYEQYF	TGTGCCAGCTCACTAACAGGGGACTACGAGCAGTACTTC
NA	TRBV19	TRBJ2-7	CASTSAESYEQYF	NA
TRBD1	TRBV5-1	TRBJ1-1	CASSPHTGTVIKNTEAFF	TGCGCCAGCAGTCCGCATACCGGGACAGTTATAAAGAACACTGAAGCTTTCTTT
TRBD1	TRBV6-5	TRBJ2-3	CASSYLTGGGTDTQYF	TGTGCCAGCAGTTATTTGACAGGGGGAGGGACAGATACGCAGTATTTT
NA	TRBV28	TRBJ1-2	CASSFEYPGGYTF	TGTGCCAGCAGTTTTGAATACCCCGGTGGCTACACCTTC
NA	TRBV19	TRBJ1-2	CASSILYGYTF	TGTGCCAGTAGTATCCTCTATGGCTACACCTTC
NA	TRBV7-8	TRBJ1-2	CASSSAGYGYTF	TGTGCCAGCAGCTCGGCAGGCTATGGCTACACCTTC
TRBD1	TRBV5-3	TRBJ1-2	CARSLKWGQGAGGYTF	TGTGCCAGAAGCTTAAAGTGGGGACAGGGGGCGGGAGGCTACACCTTC
NA	TRBV29-1	TRBJ1-2	CSVGGPNYGYTF	TGCAGCGTTGGGGGGCCTAACTATGGCTACACCTTC
NA	TRBV30	TRBJ2-1	CAWSAGIDDNEQFF	TGTGCCTGGAGTGCAGGGATAGATGACAATGAGCAGTTCTTC
NA	TRBV25-1	TRBJ2-1	CASSENGEQFF	TGTGCCAGCAGTGAGAACGGTGAGCAGTTCTTC
TRBD2	TRBV5-1	TRBJ2-7	CASSPGTSDYAYEQYF	TGCGCCAGCAGCCCCGGGACTAGCGACTACGCCTACGAGCAGTACTTC